Below are 19 T cell receptor beta chains sequenced from a single sample in a study of OX40 agonist ivuxolimab in advanced cancers. Method: immunoSEQ multiplex PCR; TCRdb's copy keeps in-frame clones and lacks some. Of around 100,000 clones in the sample, about 91% were seen once. The material sequenced was CD4+ or CD8+ T cells sorted from blood, taken in a trial of the OX40 agonist ivuxolimab. These TCRs come from an adult with an advanced solid tumor such as melanoma, head and neck, liver or kidney cancer.

The genes are TRBV7-8 and TRBJ1-1; no reliable D call. The CDR3 is made up of 17 amino acids. The germline CDR1 and CDR2 sequences are SGHVS and FQNEAQ. Trimming left V 1 base short and J 4 bases short, with 19 bases between. In DNA, the CDR3 is TGTGCCAGCAGCTTAGATCGCGTACTTGGTGTTGGCACTGAAGCTTTCTTT. It translates to CASSLDRVLGVGTEAFF.

This clone came up a few times. The chain is built from TRBV5-4 and TRBJ1-5; D not resolved. From germline, CDR1 is SGHNT and CDR2 YYREEE (reference sequence). V gave up 1 base and J gave up 3 bases, with 8 bases separating them. The CDR3 covers 14 residues. CDR3 sequence: CASSLSGDNQPQHF. CDR3 sequence (DNA): TGTGCCAGCAGCTTGTCAGGTGACAATCAGCCCCAGCATTTT.

In DNA form, the CDR3 reads TGTGCCTGGAGCGAAAATCAGGGGGAGACGTACTTC. Its protein product is CAWSENQGETYF. The genes are TRBV30 and TRBJ2-7, with TRBD1 matching 7 bases. CDR1 is GTSNPN, CDR2 SVGIG, per germline (reference sequence). V was clipped by 3 bases and J by 12 bases; unmatched bases: 11. The CDR3 contains 12 residues.

The rearrangement links TRBV2 to TRBJ2-7, with 8 bases fitting TRBD2. J gave up 0 bases and V 4 bases, and 5 bases lay outside the gene matches. CDR3 length: 15 amino acids. The germline V gene has CDR1 SNHLY and CDR2 FYNNEI. CDR3 residues: CASSAGGTSSYEQYF. DNA for the CDR3: TGTGCCAGCAGTGCCGGGGGGACTAGCTCCTACGAGCAGTACTTC.

The CDR3 loop is CSVGGRAYEQYF. The CDR3 DNA reads as TGCAGCGTTGGGGGCAGGGCCTACGAGCAGTACTTC. The gene calls are TRBV29-1 and TRBJ2-7, with TRBD1 as a possible D gene (5 bases). This CDR3 has 12 amino acids. V gave up 4 bases and J gave up 2 bases, with 9 bases separating them. Germline CDR1 and CDR2: SQVTM and ANQGSEA.

The rearrangement joins TRBV7-9 to TRBJ1-2; D not resolved. Germline-derived CDR1 and CDR2 are SEHNR and FQNEAQ (reference sequence). V lost 3 bases and J lost 2, with 16 bases in between. This CDR3 has 16 amino acids. The CDR3 DNA reads as TGTGCCAGCAGCTTGGTTAAGGGTACTTTAAACTATGGCTACACCTTC. Its protein product is CASSLVKGTLNYGYTF.

The gene calls are TRBV6-5 and TRBJ2-2; D not certain. Germline assignment: CDR1 MNHEY and CDR2 SVGAGI. This CDR3 has 12 amino acids. V was trimmed by 6 bases and J by 8 bases, leaving 10 bases between them. For the CDR3, the DNA is TGTGCCAGCAGGGACCGGGTTGGGGAGCTGTTTTTT. Translating it yields CASRDRVGELFF.

V is TRBV7-2 and J is TRBJ1-2; TRBD1 matches 7 bases. The CDR3 has 14 residues. V shed 3 bases, J shed 3 bases, and the junction held 4 bases outside the gene matches. Germline V gene sequence: CDR1 SGHTA, CDR2 FQGNSA. The CDR3 sequence: CASSLTGRDYGYTF. The CDR3 DNA is TGTGCCAGCAGCTTGACAGGGAGGGACTATGGCTACACCTTC.

This rearrangement joins TRBV5-1 to TRBJ1-2; possibly TRBD1 for D (5 bases). Germline CDR1 reads SGHRS; CDR2 reads YFSETQ. This CDR3 region has 14 residues. Trimming took off 0 bases at V and 7 bases at J, with 13 bases between the two ends. The CDR3 loop is CASSLAGAPPGYTF. The CDR3 nucleotides are TGCGCCAGCAGCTTGGCTGGGGCACCCCCTGGCTACACCTTC.

V gene TRBV5-4 combines with J gene TRBJ2-3, with a possible D match to TRBD2 (6 bases). The CDR3 has 16 amino acids. Germline-derived CDR1 and CDR2 are SGHNT and YYREEE (reference sequence). The V end lost 4 bases, the J end lost 6 bases, and 21 bases lay between the germline ends. CDR3 in DNA: TGTGCCAGCAGCCCCTCGGGGGTTATAGCTCCCGATACGCAGTATTTT. Its translation: CASSPSGVIAPDTQYF. Looking up the rest from reference TRBV5-4 and TRBJ2-3 gives the full variable domain: ETGVTQSPTHLIKTRGQQVTLRCSSQSGHNTVSWYQQALGQGPQFIFQYYREEENGRGNFPPRFSGLQFPNYSSELNVNALELDDSALYLCASSPSGVIAPDTQYFGPGTRLTVL.

Here the CDR3 DNA reads TGCGCCAGCAGCTTGGCGGACGGTGTGCGGTTCTTC. Translated: CASSLADGVRFF. V gene TRBV5-1 combines with J gene TRBJ2-1, with D unclear. The germline gives CDR1 SGHRS, CDR2 YFSETQ. V dropped 0 bases and J dropped 15 bases, with 13 bases sitting between them. This CDR3 comprises 12 residues.

The chain uses TRBV30 and TRBJ1-5, with D perhaps TRBD1 (5 bases). The CDR3 sequence is 14 residues long. Germline CDR1 and CDR2: GTSNPN and SVGIG (reference sequence). Deletions cut 0 bases from V and 6 bases from J, with 12 bases between. CDR3 DNA sequence: TGTGCCTGGAGTGTAGCAGGGATCGGTCAGCCCCAGCATTTT. This encodes CAWSVAGIGQPQHF.

This clone was counted between two and nine times. The chain uses TRBV5-3 and TRBJ2-1; the D gene is possibly TRBD1 (5 bases). TRBV5-3 is recorded as an ORF, its role being uncertain. CDR3 length: 19 residues. V was trimmed by 0 bases and J by 1 base, leaving 20 bases between them. The CDR3 protein is CARSLAGREGLNSYNEQFF. The CDR3 DNA sequence: TGTGCCAGAAGCTTGGCGGGCAGGGAAGGCCTCAATTCCTACAATGAGCAGTTCTTC.

This rearrangement joins TRBV4-1 to TRBJ2-7; D gene unclear. Germline V gene sequence: CDR1 MGHRA, CDR2 YSYEKL. V was cut by 0 bases and J by 2 bases, with 17 bases left in between. This CDR3 spans 17 amino acids. CDR3 coding DNA: TGCGCCAGCAGCCAAGATTCGGTGCAGTCCGGCCCCTACGAGCAGTACTTC. This gives the protein CASSQDSVQSGPYEQYF.

This rearrangement joins TRBV7-9 to TRBJ2-6; perhaps TRBD1 as D (7 bases). This CDR3 contains 18 residues. Germline CDR1 is SEHNR and CDR2 is FQNEAQ (reference sequence). V shed 4 bases and J shed 0 bases, with 16 bases lying between them. The CDR3 loop is CASSSTGTLSSGANVLTF. In nucleotides, the CDR3 is TGTGCCAGCAGCTCGACAGGGACTTTAAGCTCTGGGGCCAACGTCCTGACTTTC.

V usage is TRBV21-1 and J usage is TRBJ1-5; the table's D call, TRBD1, has no DNA check behind it. TRBV21-1 is a recognized pseudogene. CDR3 size: 15 residues. CDR3 loop: CASSRVDRAYQPQHF. The DNA for the CDR3 is TGTGCCAGCAGCCGCGTAGACAGGGCGTATCAGCCCCAGCATTTT.

The chain has TRBV28 and TRBJ1-2; possibly TRBD1 for D (6 bases). The V and J ends lost 8 bases and 0 bases respectively, with 16 bases between them. From germline, CDR1 is MDHEN and CDR2 SYDVKM. The CDR3 consists of 15 residues. CDR3 protein: CASRARGQANYGYTF. CDR3 nucleotide sequence: TGTGCCAGCCGAGCGCGGGGACAAGCTAACTATGGCTACACCTTC.

This rearrangement joins TRBV6-5 to TRBJ2-5, with D maybe TRBD2 (6 bases). CDR3 size: 14 residues. Trimming took off 4 bases at V and 2 bases at J, with 11 bases between the two ends. Germline V gene data show CDR1 as MNHEY and CDR2 as SVGAGI. The CDR3 sequence: CASSSQRVQETQYF. The CDR3 DNA reads TGTGCCAGCAGTTCGCAGCGGGTACAAGAGACCCAGTACTTC.

This chain uses TRBV4-2 with TRBJ2-5; TRBD2 agrees at 9 bases. This CDR3 region has 16 residues. Germline CDR1 LGHNA, CDR2 YNFKEQ. Germline trimming cut 0 bases from V and 1 base from J; bases unmatched to any gene: 3. The CDR3 nucleotides read TGTGCCAGCAGCCAAGAAGGCGGGAGGGTCCAAGAGACCCAGTACTTC. It codes for CASSQEGGRVQETQYF.